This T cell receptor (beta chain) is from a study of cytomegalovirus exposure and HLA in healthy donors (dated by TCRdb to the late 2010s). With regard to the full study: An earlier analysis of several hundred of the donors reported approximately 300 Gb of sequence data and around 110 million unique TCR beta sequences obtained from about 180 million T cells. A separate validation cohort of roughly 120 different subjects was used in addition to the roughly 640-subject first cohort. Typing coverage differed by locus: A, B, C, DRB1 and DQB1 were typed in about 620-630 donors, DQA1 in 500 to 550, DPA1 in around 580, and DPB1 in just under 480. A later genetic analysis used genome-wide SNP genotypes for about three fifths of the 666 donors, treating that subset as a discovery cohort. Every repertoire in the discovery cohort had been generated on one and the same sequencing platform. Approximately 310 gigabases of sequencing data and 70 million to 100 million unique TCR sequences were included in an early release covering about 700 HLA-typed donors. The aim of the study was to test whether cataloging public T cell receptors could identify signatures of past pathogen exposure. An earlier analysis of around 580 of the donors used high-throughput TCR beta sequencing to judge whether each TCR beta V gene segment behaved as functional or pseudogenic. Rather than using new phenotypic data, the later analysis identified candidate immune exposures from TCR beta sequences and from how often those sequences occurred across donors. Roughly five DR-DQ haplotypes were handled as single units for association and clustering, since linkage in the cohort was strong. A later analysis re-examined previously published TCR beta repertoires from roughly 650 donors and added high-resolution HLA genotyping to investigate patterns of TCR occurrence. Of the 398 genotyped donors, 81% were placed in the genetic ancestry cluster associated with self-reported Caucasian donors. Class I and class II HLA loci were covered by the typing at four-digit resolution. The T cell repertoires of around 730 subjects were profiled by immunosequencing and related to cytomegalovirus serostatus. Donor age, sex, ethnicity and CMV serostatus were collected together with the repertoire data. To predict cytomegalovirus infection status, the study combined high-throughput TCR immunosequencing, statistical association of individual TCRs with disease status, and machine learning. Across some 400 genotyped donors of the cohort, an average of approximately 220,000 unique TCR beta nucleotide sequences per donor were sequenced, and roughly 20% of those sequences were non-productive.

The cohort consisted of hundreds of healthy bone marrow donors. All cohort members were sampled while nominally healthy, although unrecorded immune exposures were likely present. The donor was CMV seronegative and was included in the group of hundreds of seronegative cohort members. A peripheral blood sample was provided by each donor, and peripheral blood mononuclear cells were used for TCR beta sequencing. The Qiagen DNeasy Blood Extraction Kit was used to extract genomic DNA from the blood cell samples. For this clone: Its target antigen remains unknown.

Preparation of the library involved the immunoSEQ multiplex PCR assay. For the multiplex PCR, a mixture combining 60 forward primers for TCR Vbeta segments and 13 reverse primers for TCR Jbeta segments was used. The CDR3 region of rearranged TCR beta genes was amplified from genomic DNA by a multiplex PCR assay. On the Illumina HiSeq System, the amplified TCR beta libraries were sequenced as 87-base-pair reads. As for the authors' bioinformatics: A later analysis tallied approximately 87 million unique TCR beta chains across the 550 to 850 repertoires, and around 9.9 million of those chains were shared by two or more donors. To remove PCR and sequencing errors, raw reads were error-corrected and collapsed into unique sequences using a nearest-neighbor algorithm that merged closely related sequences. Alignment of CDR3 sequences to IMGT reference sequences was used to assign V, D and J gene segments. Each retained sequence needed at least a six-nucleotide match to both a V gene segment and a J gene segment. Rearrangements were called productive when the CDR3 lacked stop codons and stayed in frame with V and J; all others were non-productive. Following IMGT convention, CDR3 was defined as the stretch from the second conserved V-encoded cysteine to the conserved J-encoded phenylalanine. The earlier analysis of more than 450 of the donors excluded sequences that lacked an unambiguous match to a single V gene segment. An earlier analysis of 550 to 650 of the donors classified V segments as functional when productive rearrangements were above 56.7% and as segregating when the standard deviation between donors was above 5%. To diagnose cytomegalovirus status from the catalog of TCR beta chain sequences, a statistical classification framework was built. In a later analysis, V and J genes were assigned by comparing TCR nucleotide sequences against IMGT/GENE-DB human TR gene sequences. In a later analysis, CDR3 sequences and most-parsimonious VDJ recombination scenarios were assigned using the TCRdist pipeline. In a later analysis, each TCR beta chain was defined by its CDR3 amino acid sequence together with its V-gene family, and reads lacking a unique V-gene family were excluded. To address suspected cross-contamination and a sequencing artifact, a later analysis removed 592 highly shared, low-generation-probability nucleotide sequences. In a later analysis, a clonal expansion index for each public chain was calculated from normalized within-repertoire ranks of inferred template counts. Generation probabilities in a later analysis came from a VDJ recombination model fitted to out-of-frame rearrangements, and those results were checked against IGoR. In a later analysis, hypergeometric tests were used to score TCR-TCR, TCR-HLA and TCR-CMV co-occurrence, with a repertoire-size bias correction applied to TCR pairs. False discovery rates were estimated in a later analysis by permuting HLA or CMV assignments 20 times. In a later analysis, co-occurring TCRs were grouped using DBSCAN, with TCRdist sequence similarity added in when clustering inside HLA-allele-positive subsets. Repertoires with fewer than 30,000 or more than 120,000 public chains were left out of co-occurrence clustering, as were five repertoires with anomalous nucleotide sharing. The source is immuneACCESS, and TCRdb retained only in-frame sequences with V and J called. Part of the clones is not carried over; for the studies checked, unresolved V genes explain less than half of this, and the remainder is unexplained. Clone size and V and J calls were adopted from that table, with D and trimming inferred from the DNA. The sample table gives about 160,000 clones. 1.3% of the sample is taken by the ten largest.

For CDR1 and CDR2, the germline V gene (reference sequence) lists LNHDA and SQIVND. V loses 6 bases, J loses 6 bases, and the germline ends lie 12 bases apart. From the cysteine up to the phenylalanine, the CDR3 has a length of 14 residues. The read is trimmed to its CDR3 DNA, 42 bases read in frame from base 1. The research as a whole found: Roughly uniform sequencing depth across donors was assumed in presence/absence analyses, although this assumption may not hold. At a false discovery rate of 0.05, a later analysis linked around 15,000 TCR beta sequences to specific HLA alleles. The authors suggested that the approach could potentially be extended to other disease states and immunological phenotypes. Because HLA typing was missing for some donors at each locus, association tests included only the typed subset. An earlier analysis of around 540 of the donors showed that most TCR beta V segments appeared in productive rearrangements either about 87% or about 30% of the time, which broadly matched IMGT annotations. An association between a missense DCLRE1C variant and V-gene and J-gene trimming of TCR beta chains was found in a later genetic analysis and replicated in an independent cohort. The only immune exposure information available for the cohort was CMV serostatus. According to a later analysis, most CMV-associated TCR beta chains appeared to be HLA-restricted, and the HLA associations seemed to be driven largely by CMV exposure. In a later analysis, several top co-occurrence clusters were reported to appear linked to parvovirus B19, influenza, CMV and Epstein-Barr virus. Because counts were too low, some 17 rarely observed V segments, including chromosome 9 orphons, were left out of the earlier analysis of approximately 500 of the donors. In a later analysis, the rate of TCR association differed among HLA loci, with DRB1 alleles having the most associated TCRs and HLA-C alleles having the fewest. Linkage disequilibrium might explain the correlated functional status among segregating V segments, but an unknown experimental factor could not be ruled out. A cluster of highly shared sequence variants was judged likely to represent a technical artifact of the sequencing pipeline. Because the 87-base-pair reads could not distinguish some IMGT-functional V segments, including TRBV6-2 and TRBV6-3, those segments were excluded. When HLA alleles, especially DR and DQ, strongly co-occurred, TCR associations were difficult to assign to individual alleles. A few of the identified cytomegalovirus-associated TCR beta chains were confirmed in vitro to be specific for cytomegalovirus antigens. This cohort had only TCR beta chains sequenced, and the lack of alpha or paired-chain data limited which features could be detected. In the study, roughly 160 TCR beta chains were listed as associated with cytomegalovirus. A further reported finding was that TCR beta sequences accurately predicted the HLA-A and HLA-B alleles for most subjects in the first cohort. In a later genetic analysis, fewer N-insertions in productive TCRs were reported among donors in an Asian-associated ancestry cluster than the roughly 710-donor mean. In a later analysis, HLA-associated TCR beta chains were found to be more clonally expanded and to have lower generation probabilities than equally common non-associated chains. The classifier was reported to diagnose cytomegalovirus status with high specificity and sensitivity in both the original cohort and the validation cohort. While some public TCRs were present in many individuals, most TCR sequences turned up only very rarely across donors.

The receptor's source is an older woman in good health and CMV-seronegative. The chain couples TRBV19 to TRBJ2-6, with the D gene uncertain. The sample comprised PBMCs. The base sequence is TGTGCCAGTAGAGACATGCTGGAGGCCAACGTCCTGACTTTC. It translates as CASRDMLEANVLTF.